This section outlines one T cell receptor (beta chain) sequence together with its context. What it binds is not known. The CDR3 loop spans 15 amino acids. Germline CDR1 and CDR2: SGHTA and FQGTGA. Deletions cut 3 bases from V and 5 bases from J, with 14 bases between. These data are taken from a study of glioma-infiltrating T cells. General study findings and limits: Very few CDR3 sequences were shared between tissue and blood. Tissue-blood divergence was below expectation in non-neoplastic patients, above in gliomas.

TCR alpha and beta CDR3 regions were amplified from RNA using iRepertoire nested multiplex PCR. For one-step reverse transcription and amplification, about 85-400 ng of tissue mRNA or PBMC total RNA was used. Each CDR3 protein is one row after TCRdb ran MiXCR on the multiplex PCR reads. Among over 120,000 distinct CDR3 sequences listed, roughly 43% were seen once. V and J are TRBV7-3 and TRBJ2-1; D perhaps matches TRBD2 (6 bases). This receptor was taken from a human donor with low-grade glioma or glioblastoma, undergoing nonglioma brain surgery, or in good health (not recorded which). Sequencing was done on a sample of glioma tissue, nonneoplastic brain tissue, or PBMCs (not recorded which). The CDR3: CASSLVVGGDNEQFF. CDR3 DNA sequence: TGTGCCAGCAGCTTGGTCGTGGGGGGAGACAATGAGCAGTTCTTC.